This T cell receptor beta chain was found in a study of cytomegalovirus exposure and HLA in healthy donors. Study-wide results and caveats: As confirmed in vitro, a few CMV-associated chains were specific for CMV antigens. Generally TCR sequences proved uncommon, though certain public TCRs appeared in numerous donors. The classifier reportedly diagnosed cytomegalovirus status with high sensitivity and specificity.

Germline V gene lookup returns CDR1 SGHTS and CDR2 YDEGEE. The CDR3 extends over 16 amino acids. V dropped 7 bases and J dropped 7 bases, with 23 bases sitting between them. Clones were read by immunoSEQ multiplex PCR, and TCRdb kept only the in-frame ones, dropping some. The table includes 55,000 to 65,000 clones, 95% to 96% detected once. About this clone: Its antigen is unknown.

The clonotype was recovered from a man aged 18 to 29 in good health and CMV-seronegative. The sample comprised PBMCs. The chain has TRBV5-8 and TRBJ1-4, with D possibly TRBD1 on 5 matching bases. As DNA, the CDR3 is TGTGCCAGCTCGGAGGGGCGTCTGGCCTCGGGTGAAAAACTGTTTTTT. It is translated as CASSEGRLASGEKLFF.